This is a list of T cell receptor beta chains from one sample in a study of blood T cells in healthy people across ages. TCRdb ran MiXCR on the 5' RACE reads and lists one entry per CDR3 protein. The table lists some 860,000 distinct CDR3 sequences, 45% to 70% of them singletons, with 20% to 30% in the top ten. Sequencing was carried out using blood. The receptors shown here come from a man aged 35-49 years in good health. The CDR3 runs from the conserved cysteine through the conserved F or W. A D gene is named only where the DNA matches it firmly. Size is omitted from some rows. Given values are once, few, many or a class for expanded clones.

>NA|TRBD1|TRBV4-2
CASSRGQGASTEAFF
>few|TRBD2|TRBV6-5
CASSWGLAGNEQFF
>NA|NA|TRBV20-1
CSASLDISYEQYF
>few|NA|TRBV28
CASSPSFRQFF
>NA|TRBD2|TRBV13
CASSLSGGGRIYEQYF
>NA|TRBD1|TRBV7-9
CASSADRGSTEAFF
>many|NA|TRBV20-1
CSARQGSYNSPLHF
>NA|NA|TRBV20-1
CSAWDLFGAFF
>NA|NA|TRBV6-5
CASNLRTSVYGYTF
>NA|NA|TRBV2
CASSDVRRETQYF
>NA|NA|TRBV7-2
CASSSDSVSYEQYF
>NA|NA|TRBV7-9
CASSLEGAREQYF
>NA|NA|TRBV6-6
CAAGLSYNEQFF
>NA|TRBD1|TRBV29-1
CSVHGTGGTDTQYF
>few|TRBD2|TRBV6-2/TRBV6-3
CASSYSATSGFNEQFF
>NA|NA|TRBV28
CASSYPGQRSNQPQHF
>NA|TRBD1|TRBV27
CASSAKFRDRGSQETQYF
>NA|NA|TRBV6-5
CASSEPQGQETQYF
>once|TRBD2|TRBV6-2/TRBV6-3
CASSYASGNKLTTQYF
>NA|NA|TRBV5-5
CASGQGSKTCEQYF
>NA|NA|TRBV7-2
CASSLYGEYSLGYTDTQYF
>NA|NA|TRBV7-2
CASSLGGKNQETQYF
>NA|NA|TRBV30
CAWSVPQTNQPQHF
>NA|NA|TRBV6-1
CASSELRNTEAFF
>NA|TRBD2|TRBV9
CASSIHRTSGASYNEQFF
>few|NA|TRBV7-3
CASSSDRQQFF
>NA|TRBD1|TRBV9
CASSVGTGGAPDTQYF
>few|TRBD2|TRBV25-1
CASSELGRDQETQYF
>few|NA|TRBV7-9
CASSPRQYEETQYF
>NA|TRBD2|TRBV20-1
CSARNVEGGDYEQYF
>NA|TRBD2|TRBV5-1
CASSLVRGRVYNEQFF
>few|TRBD1|TRBV20-1
CSAPPSGGYYGYTF
>NA|NA|TRBV7-6
CASSPVLPQYGDEQYF
>few|TRBD2|TRBV6-1
CASSLTSGRPNEQFF
>few|NA|TRBV25-1
CASSAPKGGVTVSEQFF
>NA|NA|TRBV20-1
CSAGPGRYSNQPQHF
>few|NA|TRBV2
CATKGAHGDGETQYF
>many|NA|TRBV7-3
CASSLTSSYEQYF
>NA|NA|TRBV7-2
CASSLGSVDTQYF
>NA|NA|TRBV29-1
CSVEDMGLGYTF
>few|TRBD2|TRBV7-2
CASSLGRSGTSLRQYF
>few|NA|TRBV20-1
CSARDPRLNIQYF
>NA|TRBD1|TRBV6-4
CASARQGNTEAFF
>few|NA|TRBV7-6
CASSLGAGANTEAFF
>NA|NA|TRBV7-2
CASSFYPASQQGTQYF
>NA|NA|TRBV7-2
CASSLGVGAWEQYF
>NA|TRBD1|TRBV2
CASHRTGLGYGYTF
>few|NA|TRBV29-1
CSVSGARYGYTF
>NA|NA|TRBV27
CASSPADENEKLFF
>NA|TRBD1|TRBV12-3/TRBV12-4
CASSDGGQGALRVQETQYF
>NA|NA|TRBV5-1
CASSLFGDEKLFF
>NA|TRBD2|TRBV7-2
CASSLGTSGAGIEQYF
>NA|TRBD2|TRBV6-2/TRBV6-3
CASSYPAGGGTDTQYF
>few|NA|TRBV24-1
CATSDFSVEKETQYF
>few|TRBD2|TRBV28
CASAREAGANVLTF
>once|NA|TRBV12-3/TRBV12-4
CASSSYTAVSYEQYF
>few|TRBD2|TRBV6-6
CASSYGLATLKETQYF
>NA|TRBD1|TRBV2
CASSADRPGGFDGYTF
>NA|TRBD1|TRBV11-1
CASSPAQGQGYNEQYF